Given below is one T cell receptor (beta chain) in context. Its antigen remains unknown. The CDR3 runs 17 residues. Germline V gene sequence: CDR1 KGHDR, CDR2 SFDVKD. The germline V and J ends were trimmed by 3 bases and 5 bases, with 18 bases remaining between them. These data are taken from a study of T-cell reconstitution after alpha-beta-depleted transplantation in children. The study's findings and limits: Two months or so post-transplant, alpha-beta T cells reportedly derived from several hundred expanded graft clones. Newly produced T cells mostly accounted for T-cell counts and diversity one year post-transplant.

Unique molecular identifiers tagged the TCRbeta library. MiXCR, run by TCRdb on the PCR reads, gives a single entry per CDR3 protein. The sample has about 400,000 distinct CDR3 sequences, roughly 16% seen once. J is TRBJ1-4 and V is TRBV24-1; D might be TRBD1 (5 bases). Specimen: PBMCs, mostly from graft donor cells, collected 360 days after TCRalphabeta/CD19-depleted stem cell transplant. The clonotype originates from a boy younger than two who had a stem cell transplant for Wiskott-Aldrich syndrome, so the T cells may come from the graft donor. The CDR3 spells CATSDPAQGEGNEKLFF. CDR3 sequence (DNA): TGTGCCACCAGTGATCCCGCCCAGGGAGAGGGGAATGAAAAACTGTTTTTT.